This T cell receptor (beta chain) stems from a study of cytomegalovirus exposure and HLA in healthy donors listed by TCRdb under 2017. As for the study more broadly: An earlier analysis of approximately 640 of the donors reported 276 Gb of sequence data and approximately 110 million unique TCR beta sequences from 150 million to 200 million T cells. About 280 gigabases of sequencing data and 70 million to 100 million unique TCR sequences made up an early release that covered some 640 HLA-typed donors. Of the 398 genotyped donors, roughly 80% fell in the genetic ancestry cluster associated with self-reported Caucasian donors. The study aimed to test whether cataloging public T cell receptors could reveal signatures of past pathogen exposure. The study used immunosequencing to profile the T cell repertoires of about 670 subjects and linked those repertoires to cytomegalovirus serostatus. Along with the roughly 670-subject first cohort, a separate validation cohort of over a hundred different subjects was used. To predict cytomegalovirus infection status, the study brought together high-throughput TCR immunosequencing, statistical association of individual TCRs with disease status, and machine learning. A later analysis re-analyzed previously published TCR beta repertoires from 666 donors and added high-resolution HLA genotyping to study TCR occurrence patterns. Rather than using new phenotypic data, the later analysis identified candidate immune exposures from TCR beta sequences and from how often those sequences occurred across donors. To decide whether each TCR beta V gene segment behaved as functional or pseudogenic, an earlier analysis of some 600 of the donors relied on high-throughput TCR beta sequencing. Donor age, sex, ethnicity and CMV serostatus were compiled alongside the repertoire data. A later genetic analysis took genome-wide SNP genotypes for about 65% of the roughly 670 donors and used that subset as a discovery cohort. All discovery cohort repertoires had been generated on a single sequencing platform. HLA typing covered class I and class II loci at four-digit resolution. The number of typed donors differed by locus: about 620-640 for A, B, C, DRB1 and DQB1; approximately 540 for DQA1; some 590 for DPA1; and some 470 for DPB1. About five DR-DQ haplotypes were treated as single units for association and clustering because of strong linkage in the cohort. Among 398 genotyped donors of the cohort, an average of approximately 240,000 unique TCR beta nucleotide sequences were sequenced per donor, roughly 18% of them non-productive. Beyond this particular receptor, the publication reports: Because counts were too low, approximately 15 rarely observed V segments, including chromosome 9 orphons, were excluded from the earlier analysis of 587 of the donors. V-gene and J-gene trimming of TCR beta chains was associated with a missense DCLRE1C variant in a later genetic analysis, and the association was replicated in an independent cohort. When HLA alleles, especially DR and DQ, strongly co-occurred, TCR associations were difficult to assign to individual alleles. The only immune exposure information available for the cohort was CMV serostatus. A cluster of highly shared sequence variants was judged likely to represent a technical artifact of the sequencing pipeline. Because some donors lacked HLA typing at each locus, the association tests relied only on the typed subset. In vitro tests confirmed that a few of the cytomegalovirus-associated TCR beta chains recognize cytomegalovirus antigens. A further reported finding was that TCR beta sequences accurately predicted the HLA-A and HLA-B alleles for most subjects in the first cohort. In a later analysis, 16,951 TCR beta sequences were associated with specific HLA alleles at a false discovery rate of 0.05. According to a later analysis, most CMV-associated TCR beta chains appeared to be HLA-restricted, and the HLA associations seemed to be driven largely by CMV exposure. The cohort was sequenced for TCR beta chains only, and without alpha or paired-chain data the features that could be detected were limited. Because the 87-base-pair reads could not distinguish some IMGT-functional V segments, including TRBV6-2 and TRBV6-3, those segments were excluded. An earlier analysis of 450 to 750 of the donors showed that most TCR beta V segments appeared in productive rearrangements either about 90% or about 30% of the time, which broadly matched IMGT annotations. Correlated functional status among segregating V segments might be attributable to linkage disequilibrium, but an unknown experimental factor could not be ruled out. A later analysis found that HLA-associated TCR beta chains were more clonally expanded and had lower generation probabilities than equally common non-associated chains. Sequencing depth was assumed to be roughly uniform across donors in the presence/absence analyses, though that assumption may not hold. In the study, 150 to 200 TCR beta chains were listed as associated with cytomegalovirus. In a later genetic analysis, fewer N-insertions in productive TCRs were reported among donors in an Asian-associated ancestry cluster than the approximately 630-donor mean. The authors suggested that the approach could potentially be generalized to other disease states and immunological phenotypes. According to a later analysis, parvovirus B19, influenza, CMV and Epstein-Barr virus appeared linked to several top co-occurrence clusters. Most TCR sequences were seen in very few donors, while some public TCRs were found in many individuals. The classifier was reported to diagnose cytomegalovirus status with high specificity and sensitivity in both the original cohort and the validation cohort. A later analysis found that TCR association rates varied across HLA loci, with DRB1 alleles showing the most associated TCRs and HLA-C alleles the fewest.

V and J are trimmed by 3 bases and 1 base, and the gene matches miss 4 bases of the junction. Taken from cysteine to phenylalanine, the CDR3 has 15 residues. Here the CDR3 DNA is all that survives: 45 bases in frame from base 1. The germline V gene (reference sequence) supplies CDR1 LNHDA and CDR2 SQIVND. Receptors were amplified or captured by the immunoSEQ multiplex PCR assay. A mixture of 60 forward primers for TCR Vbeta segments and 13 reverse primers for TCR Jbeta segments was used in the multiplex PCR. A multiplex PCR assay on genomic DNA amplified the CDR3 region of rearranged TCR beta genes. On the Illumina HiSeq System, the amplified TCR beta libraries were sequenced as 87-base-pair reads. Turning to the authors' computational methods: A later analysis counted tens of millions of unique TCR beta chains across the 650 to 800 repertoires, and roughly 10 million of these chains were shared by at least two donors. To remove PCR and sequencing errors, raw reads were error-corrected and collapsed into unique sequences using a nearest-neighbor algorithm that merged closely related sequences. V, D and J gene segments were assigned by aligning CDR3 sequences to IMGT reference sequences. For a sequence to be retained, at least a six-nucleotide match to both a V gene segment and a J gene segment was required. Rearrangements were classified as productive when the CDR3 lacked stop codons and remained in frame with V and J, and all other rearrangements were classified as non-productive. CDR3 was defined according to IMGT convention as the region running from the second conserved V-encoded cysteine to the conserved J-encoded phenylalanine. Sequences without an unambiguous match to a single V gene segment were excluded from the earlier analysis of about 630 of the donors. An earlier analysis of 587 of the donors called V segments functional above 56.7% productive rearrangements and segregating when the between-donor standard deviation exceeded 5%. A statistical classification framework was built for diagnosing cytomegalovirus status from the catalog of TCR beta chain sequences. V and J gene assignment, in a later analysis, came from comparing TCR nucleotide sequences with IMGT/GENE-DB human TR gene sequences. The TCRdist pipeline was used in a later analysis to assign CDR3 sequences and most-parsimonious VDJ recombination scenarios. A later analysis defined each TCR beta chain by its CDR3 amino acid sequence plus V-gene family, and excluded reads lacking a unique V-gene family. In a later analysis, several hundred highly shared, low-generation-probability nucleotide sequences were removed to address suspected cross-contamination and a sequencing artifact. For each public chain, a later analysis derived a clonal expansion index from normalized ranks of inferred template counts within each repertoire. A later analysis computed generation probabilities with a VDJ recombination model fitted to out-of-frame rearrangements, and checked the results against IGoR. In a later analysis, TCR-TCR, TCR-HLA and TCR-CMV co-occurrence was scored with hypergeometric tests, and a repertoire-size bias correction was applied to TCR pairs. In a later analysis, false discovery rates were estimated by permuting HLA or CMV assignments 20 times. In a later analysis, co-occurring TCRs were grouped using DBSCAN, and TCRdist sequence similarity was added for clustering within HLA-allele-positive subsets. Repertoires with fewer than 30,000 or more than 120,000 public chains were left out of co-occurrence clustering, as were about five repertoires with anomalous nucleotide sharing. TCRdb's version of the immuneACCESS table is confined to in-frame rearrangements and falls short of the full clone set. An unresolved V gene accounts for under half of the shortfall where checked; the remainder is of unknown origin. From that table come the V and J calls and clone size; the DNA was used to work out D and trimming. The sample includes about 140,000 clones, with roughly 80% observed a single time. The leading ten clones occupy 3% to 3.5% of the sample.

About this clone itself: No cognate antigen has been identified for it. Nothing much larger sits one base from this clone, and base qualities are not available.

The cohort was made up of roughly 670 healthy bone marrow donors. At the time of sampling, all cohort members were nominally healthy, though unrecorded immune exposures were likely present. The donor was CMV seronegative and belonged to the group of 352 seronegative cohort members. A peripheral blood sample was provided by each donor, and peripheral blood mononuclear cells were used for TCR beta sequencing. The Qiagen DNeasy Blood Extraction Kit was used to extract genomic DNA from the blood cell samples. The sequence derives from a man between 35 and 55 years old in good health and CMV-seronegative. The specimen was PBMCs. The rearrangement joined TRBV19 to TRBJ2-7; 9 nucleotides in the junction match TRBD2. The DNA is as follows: TGTGCCAGTAGTATTATGACTAGCGGTTCCTACGAGCAGTACTTC. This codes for CASSIMTSGSYEQYF.